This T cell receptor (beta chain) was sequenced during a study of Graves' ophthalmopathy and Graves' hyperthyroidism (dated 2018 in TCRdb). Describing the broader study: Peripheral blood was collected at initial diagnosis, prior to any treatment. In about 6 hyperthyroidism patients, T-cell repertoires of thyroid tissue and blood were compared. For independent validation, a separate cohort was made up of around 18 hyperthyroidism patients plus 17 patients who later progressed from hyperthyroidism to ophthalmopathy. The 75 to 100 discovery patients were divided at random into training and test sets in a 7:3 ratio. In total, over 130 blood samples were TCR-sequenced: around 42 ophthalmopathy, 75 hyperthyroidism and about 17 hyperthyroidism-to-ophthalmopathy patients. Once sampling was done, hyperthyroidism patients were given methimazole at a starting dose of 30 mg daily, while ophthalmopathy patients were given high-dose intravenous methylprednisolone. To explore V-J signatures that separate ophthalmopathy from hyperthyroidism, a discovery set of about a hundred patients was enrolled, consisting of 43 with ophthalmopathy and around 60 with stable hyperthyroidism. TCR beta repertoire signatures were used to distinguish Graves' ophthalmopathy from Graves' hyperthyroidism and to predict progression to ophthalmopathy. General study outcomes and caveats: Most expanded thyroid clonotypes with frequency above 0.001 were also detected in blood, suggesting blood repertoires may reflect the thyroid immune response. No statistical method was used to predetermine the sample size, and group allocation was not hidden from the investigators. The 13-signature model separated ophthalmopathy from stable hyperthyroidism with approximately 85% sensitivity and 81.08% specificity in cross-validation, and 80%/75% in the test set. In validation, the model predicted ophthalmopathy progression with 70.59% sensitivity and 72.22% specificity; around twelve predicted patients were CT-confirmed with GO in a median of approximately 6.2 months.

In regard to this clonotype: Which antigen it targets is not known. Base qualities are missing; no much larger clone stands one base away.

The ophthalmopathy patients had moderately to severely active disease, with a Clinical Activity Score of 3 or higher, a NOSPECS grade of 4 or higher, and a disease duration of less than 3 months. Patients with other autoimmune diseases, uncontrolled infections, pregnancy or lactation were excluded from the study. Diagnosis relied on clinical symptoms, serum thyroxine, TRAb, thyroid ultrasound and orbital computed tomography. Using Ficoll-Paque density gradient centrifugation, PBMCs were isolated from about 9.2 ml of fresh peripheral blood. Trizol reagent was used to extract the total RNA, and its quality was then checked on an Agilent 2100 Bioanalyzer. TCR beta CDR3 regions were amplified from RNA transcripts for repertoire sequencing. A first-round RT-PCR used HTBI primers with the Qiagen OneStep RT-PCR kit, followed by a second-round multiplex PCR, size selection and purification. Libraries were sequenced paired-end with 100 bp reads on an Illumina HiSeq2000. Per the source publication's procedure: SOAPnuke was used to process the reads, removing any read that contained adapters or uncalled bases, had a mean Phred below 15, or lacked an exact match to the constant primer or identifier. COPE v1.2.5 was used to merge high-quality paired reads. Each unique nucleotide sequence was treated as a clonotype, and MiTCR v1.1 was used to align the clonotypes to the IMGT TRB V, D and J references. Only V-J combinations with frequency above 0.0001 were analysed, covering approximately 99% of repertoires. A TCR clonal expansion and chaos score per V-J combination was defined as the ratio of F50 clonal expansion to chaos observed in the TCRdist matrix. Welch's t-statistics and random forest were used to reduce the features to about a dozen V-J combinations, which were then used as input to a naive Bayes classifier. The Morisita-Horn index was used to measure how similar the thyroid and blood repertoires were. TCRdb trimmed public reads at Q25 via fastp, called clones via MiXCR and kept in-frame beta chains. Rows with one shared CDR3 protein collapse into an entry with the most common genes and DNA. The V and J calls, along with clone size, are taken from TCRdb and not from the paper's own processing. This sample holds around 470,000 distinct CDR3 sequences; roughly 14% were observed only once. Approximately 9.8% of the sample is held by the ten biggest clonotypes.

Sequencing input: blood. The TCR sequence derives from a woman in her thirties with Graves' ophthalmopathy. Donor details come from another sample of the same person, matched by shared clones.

The bases read TGTGCCAGCAGCTTAGGCCACGGACCGGATCAGCCCCAGCATTTT. This encodes CASSLGHGPDQPQHF. Rearrangement joined TRBV11-2 to TRBJ1-5; no D gene can be assigned with confidence. Including the terminal cysteine and phenylalanine, the CDR3 comprises 15 residues. The retained sequence is limited to the CDR3, 45 bases, with the frame set at the first base. CDR1 and CDR2 were assigned from the germline V gene as SGHAT and FQNNGV. The V and J ends are trimmed by 1 base and 5 bases, leaving 12 bases between them.